This TCR beta chain was identified during a study of cytomegalovirus exposure and HLA in healthy donors. The V gene lost 3 bases and the J gene lost 7 bases, with 13 bases spanning the gap. Germline CDR1 reads SGHNT; CDR2 reads YYREEE (reference sequence). The CDR3 length is 13 residues. Study results and caveats: In a later analysis, at a false discovery rate of 0.05, roughly 17,000 TCR beta sequences were associated with HLA alleles. Cytomegalovirus status, reportedly, was diagnosed with high specificity and sensitivity by the classifier.

PCR used 60 Vbeta primers and 13 Jbeta primers. Libraries were prepared by immunoSEQ multiplex PCR; TCRdb keeps only in-frame clonotypes and omits some of them. The table records roughly 150,000 clones, around 75% of them present only once. With regard to this clone: Its antigen is unknown.

The sequence was collected from a woman aged 50 to 65 in good health and CMV-seropositive. The V gene is TRBV5-4, the J gene TRBJ1-2; a possible D gene is TRBD1 (6 bases). The specimen was PBMCs. CDR3 in DNA: TGTGCCAGCAGCTCGGCGGGGGCTTTTGGCTACACCTTC. It codes for CASSSAGAFGYTF.